This T cell receptor beta chain originates from a study of a mutant IDH1 vaccine in newly diagnosed glioma (dated by TCRdb to the early 2020s). General notes on the study: Eight vaccinations were administered to patients in weeks 1, 3, 5, 7, 11, 15, 19 and 23, corresponding to visits V03 through V10. The roughly 35 treated patients were around 62% male and around 40% female, with a mean age of roughly 42 years. Vaccination began 4-6 weeks after radiotherapy alone, or alongside temozolomide cycles in the chemotherapy-containing groups. Prior to enrollment, patients had been given standard therapy consisting of radiotherapy alone, temozolomide alone, or radiochemotherapy with temozolomide, with the combination given to most patients. For exploratory analyses, longitudinal TCRB deep sequencing was carried out in 25 treated patients wherever samples were available. Peripheral blood samples were drawn at six visits, namely V03 (baseline), V05, V07, V10, V12 and V13. The full study reports these points: Immune responses induced by the vaccine were seen in over 90% of patients across multiple MHC alleles. The authors noted that analyses of patient blood samples could not be reproduced because of sample limitations. PBMC samples for TCRB deep sequencing were selected based on availability. No apparent relationship was observed between pseudoprogression and alterations in the top peripheral T cell clonotypes detected by TCRB sequencing.

Receptor amplification or capture employed the immunoSEQ multiplex PCR assay. Following the manufacturer's protocol, the hsTCRB Kit was used to amplify rearranged TCR beta chain sequences. Sequencing of TCRB libraries was carried out on an Illumina MiSeq. From the authors' description of their analysis: The proprietary platform of the kit vendor was used for demultiplexing, trimming and gene mapping. Not all clones reach the TCRdb copy of this immuneACCESS table, which keeps in-frame sequences only. Checked studies attribute under half of the gap to unresolved V genes and leave the rest unexplained. V, J and clone size are taken as reported in that table, and D and trimming were inferred from the DNA itself. The sample includes around 34,000 clones, with roughly 76% observed a single time. The top ten clones comprise 4.5% to 5.5% of the sample. A remark on this clone: There is no known antigen for this receptor. Within one base of it there is no much larger clone, and no base qualities were kept. Other DNA sequences in this specimen translate into the identical CDR3.

This sample's time point label indicates: week 23, last vaccination. Each vaccine dose, consisting of 300 ug of a 20-mer mutant IDH1 peptide in Montanide, was administered subcutaneously with topical imiquimod. All donors had newly diagnosed IDH1-mutant astrocytomas of WHO grade 3 or 4 that showed loss of nuclear ATRX. The samples were drawn from NOA16, a multicentre, single-arm, open-label phase I trial in Germany that tested a mutant IDH1 peptide vaccine in humans for the first time. Genomic DNA for TCRB sequencing was isolated from EDTA blood with the DNeasy Blood and Tissue Kit. Specimen: PBMCs, collected from a glioma patient whose treatment included an IDH1 peptide vaccine. This TCR derives from a man in his forties with glioma.

The nucleotides read TGTGCCAGCAGCTTGAACACCGGGGAGCTGTTTTTT. Its translation is CASSLNTGELFF. Recombination joined TRBV7-6 with TRBJ2-2, with no confident D gene call. The V and J ends are trimmed by 3 bases and 1 base, leaving 0 bases between them. From the germline V gene, CDR1 is SGHVS and CDR2 is FNYEAQ. Taken from cysteine to phenylalanine, the CDR3 has 12 residues. This entry keeps only the CDR3 DNA: 36 bases, framed from base 1.